Following are 5 T cell receptor beta chains from one sample sequenced in a study of T cell responses to AZD1222 COVID-19 vaccine. Here immunoSEQ multiplex PCR was the method, and the copy in TCRdb shows in-frame clones only, minus some. The sample includes roughly 85,000 clones, 90% of them seen just once. Sequenced here: peripheral blood, sampled 28 days after the second AZD1222 dose. All receptors derive from an adult who received the AZD1222 COVID-19 vaccine.

This chain links TRBV11-3 with TRBJ2-1; D unresolved. The germline gives CDR1 SGHNT, CDR2 YENEEA. V gave up 3 bases and J gave up 5 bases, with 11 bases separating them. The CDR3 is 14 residues long. The DNA for the CDR3 is TGTGCCAGCAGCTTTGGTCTCCGGGACAATGAGCAGTTCTTC. Translating gives CASSFGLRDNEQFF.

The gene calls are TRBV30 and TRBJ1-5; D may be TRBD1 (6 bases). V was clipped by 7 bases and J by 4 bases, with 20 bases between them. This CDR3 region has 15 residues. CDR1 and CDR2 (germline): GTSNPN, SVGIG (reference sequence). As DNA, the CDR3 is TGTGCCTTGGCAGAAGGGACAAACCGTAATCAGCCCCAGCATTTT. It encodes CALAEGTNRNQPQHF.

The rearrangement links TRBV7-8 to TRBJ2-1, with unresolved D. The CDR3 sequence is 11 residues long. CDR1 is SGHVS, CDR2 FQNEAQ, per germline. V was clipped by 1 base and J by 13 bases, with 8 bases between them. The CDR3 DNA follows: TGTGCCAGCAGCTTAGGGGGAATACAGTTCTTC. Its translation is CASSLGGIQFF.

This clone was found once. The chain employs TRBV30 and TRBJ1-2; D remains ambiguous. Per the germline V gene, CDR1 is GTSNPN and CDR2 is SVGIG (reference sequence). The V gene lost 7 bases and the J gene lost 7 bases, with 16 bases spanning the gap. This CDR3 has 12 residues. CDR3 sequence (DNA): TGTGCCTTAATCGGCCCCCAGTCTGGCTACACCTTC. Translating it yields CALIGPQSGYTF.

This chain connects TRBV6-2 or TRBV6-3 to TRBJ1-1; TRBD1 is a possible D gene (6 bases). Trimming took off 6 bases at V and 1 base at J, with 15 bases between the two ends. Germline CDR1 is MNHEY and CDR2 is SVGEGT. The CDR3 loop spans 15 amino acids. The CDR3 reads CASSLLGTRNTEAFF. The CDR3 nucleotides are TGTGCCAGCAGCCTACTCGGGACAAGGAACACTGAAGCTTTCTTT.